This TCR beta chain derives from a study of long-term antiretroviral therapy in people with HIV. Participants living with HIV all received treatment in the United States. Cryopreserved PBMC numbered roughly 0.85-10 million per sample before DNA extraction. With 4 bases clipped from V and 7 bases from J, the junction kept 9 bases outside the gene matches. The CDR3 runs 14 residues. The germline gives CDR1 SGHDT, CDR2 YYEEEE. Study-wide results and limits: Clonal expansions arising prior to ART prevailed in the repertoire at every time point.

They ran version v3.0 of the immunoSEQ assay at survey level. Sequencing was performed with immunoSEQ multiplex PCR; in TCRdb, only in-frame clones are kept and a portion is missing. The sample lists 25,000 to 35,000 clones; just under 80% were seen once. Comment on this clone: Its antigen is not known.

J is TRBJ2-5 and V is TRBV5-6, with 8 nucleotides matching TRBD1. The input for sequencing was unsorted PBMCs, taken 3.1 years after starting antiretroviral therapy. This receptor was obtained from a woman aged 50 to 65 with HIV. DNA of the CDR3: TGTGCCAGCAGCAGAAGACAGGGGTGGGCGACCCAGTACTTC. Its protein product is CASSRRQGWATQYF.